The 3 T cell receptor beta chains given below trace back to one sample, sequenced in a study of identical twins. TCRdb passed the 5' RACE reads through MiXCR, listing each CDR3 protein once. Of about 260,000 distinct CDR3 sequences listed, about 7.3% are singletons. The same sample was also used in a study of yellow fever vaccine responses in identical twins.

Sequencing was performed on memory (CD45RO+) T cells sorted from blood. The receptor source for this set is a woman in her late teens or twenties in good health.

This clonotype was counted a few times. The rearrangement joins TRBV10-3 to TRBJ2-7; D perhaps matches TRBD1 (6 bases). Trimming shortened V by 4 bases and J by 2 bases, and 15 bases separated the two germline ends. Germline values: CDR1 ENHRY, CDR2 SYGVKD. The CDR3 runs to 15 residues. The CDR3 sequence: CAISGGLQDTYEQYF. The CDR3 DNA follows: TGTGCCATCAGTGGGGGGCTACAGGATACCTACGAGCAGTACTTC.

Ten or more counts support this clonotype. V is TRBV6-6 and J is TRBJ1-1; D perhaps matches TRBD1 (5 bases). The V end was cut by 8 bases, the J end by 8 bases, with 12 bases between. Per germline, CDR1 MNHNY and CDR2 SVGAGI (reference sequence). The CDR3 spans 11 residues. The CDR3 is CASQRGWEAFF. Here the CDR3 DNA reads TGTGCCAGCCAACGGGGGTGGGAAGCTTTCTTT.

This clonotype was seen a handful of times. The J gene is TRBJ1-4, the V gene TRBV5-5, with D tentatively TRBD1 (6 bases). Germline CDR1 SGHKS, CDR2 YYEKEE (reference sequence). The V gene lost 0 bases and the J gene lost 7 bases, with 16 bases spanning the gap. This CDR3 region has 16 residues. The CDR3 is CASSLASGALGEKLFF. The CDR3 nucleotides read TGTGCCAGCAGCTTGGCCTCGGGGGCGCTTGGTGAAAAACTGTTTTTT.